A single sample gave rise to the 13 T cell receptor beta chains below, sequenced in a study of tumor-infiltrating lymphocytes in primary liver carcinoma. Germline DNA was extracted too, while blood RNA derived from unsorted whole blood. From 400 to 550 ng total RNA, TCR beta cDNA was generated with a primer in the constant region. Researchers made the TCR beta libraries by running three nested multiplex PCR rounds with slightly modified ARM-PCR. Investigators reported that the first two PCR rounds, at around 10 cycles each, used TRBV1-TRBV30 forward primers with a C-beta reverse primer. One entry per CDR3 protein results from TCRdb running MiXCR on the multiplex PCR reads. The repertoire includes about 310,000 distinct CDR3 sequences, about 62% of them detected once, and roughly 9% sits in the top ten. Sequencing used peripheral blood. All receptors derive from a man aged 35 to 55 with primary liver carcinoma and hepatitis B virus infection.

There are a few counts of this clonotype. The CDR3 bases are TGTGCTAGTGGTTTGGGGCAGGGCGGCACAGATACGCAGTATTTT. This gives the protein CASGLGQGGTDTQYF. The rearrangement joins TRBV12-5 to TRBJ2-3, with D tentatively TRBD1 (5 bases). The length of the CDR3 is 15 residues. The V gene lost 1 base and the J gene lost 1 base, with 9 bases spanning the gap. In germline, CDR1 is LGHNT, CDR2 FRNRAP.

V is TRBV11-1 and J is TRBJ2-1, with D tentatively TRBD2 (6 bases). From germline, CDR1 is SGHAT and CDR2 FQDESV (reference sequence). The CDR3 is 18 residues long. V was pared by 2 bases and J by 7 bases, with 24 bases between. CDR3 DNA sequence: TGTGCCAGCAGCTTATGGACTAACGGGAGTGGGAGAGGGAATGAGCAGTTCTTC. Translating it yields CASSLWTNGSGRGNEQFF.

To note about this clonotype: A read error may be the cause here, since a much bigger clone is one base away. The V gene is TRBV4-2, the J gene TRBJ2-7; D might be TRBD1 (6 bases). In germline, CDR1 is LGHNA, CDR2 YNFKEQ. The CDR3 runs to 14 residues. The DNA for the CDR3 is TGTACCAGCAGCCAAGCCACAGGGTGGGGCGAGCAGTACTTC. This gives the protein CTSSQATGWGEQYF.

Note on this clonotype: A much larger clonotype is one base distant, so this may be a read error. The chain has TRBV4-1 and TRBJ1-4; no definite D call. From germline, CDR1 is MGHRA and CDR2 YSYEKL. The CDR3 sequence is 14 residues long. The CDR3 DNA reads TGCGACAGCAGCCAGATGGGTATCGAAGAAAAACTGTTTTTT. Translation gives CDSSQMGIEEKLFF.

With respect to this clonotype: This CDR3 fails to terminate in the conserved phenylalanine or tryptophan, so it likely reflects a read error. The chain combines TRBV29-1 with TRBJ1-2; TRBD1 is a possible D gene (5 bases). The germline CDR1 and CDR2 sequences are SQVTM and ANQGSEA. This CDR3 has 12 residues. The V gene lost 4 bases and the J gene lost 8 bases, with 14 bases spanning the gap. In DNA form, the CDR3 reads TGCAGCGTTGGGCGGAGTGAGGGGGGCTACACCTCC. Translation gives CSVGRSEGGYTS.

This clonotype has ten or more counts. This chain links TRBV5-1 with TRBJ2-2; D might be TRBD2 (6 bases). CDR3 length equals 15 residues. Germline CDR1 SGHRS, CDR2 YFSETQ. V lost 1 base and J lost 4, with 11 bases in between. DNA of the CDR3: TGCGCCAGCAGCTTGATGCAGGGAGGCACCGGGGAGCTGTTTTTT. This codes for CASSLMQGGTGELFF. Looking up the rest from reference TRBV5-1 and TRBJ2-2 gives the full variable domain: KAGVTQTPRYLIKTRGQQVTLSCSPISGHRSVSWYQQTPGQGLQFLFEYFSETQRNKGNFPGRFSGRQFSNSRSEMNVSTLELGDSALYLCASSLMQGGTGELFFGEGSRLTVL.

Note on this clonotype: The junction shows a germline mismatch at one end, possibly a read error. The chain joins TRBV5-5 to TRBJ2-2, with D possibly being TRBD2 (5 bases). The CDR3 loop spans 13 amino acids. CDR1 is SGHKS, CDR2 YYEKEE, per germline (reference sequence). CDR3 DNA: TGTGCCAGCTCCCTCCACGTTGTCGGGGAGCCGTTTTTT. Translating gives CASSLHVVGEPFF.

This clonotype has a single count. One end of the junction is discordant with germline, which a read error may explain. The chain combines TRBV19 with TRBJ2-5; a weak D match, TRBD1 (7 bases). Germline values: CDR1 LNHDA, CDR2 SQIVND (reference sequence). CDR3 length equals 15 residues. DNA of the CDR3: TGTGCCAGTAGTGCAGGGGGGAAGGGACAGCCGCCGCCACGATTC. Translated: CASSAGGKGQPPPRF.

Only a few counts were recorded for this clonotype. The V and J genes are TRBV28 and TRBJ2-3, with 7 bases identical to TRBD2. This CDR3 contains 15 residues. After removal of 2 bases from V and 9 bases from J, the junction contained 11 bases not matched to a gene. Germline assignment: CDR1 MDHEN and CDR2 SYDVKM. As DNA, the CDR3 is TGTGCCAGCAGTTTAGAACGTGGGAGGGCCGGAACGCAGTATTTT. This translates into CASSLERGRAGTQYF.

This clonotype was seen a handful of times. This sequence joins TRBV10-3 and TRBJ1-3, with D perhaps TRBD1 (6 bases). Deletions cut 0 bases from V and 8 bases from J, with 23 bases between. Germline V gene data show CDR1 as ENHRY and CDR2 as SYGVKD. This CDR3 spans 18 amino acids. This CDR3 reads CAISESPGHLLRSDTIYF. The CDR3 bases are TGTGCCATCAGTGAGTCGCCGGGACATCTCCTTCGGAGCGACACCATATATTTT.

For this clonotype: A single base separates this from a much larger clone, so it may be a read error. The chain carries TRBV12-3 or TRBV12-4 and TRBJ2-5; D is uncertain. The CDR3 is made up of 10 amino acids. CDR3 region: CVSSLTALSF. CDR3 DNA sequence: TGTGTCAGCAGTTTGACGGCCCTGTCCTTC.

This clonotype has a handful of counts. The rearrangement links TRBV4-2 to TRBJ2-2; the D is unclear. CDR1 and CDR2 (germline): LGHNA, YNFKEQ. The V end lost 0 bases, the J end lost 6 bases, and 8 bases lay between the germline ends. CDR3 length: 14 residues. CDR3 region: CASSQDASAGELFF. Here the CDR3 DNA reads TGTGCCAGCAGCCAAGATGCGAGCGCCGGGGAGCTGTTTTTT.

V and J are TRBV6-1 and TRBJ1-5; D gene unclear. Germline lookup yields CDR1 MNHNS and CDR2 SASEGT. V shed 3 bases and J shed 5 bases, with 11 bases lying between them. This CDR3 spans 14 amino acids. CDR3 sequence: CASSEGKGYQPQHF. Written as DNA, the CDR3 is TGTGCCAGCAGTGAGGGAAAGGGCTATCAGCCCCAGCATTTT.